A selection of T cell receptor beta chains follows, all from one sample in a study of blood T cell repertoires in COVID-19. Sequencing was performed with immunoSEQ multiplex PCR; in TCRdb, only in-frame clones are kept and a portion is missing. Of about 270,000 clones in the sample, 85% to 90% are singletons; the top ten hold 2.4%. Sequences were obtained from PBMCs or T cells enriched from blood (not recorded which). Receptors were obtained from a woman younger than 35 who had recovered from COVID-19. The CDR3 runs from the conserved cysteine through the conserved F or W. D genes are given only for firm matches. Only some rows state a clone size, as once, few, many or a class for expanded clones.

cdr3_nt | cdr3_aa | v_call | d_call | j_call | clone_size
TGTGCCAGCAGTTCAACTCTGACTAGCGGGGGGGCCCAAGAGACCCAGTACTTC | CASSSTLTSGGAQETQYF | TRBV28 | TRBD2 | TRBJ2-5 | -
TGCGCCAGCAGCTACACAGGGGGCTGGAAGAGTTCTGGGGCCAACGTCCTGACTTTC | CASSYTGGWKSSGANVLTF | TRBV5-1 | TRBD1 | TRBJ2-6 | -
TGTGCCAGCAGCTTCGCTGGACTTAATTCACCCCTCCACTTT | CASSFAGLNSPLHF | TRBV7-6 | - | TRBJ1-6 | -
TGTGCCAGTAGTAACCCCGACAGGGGGCCATATGGCTACACCTTC | CASSNPDRGPYGYTF | TRBV19 | TRBD1 | TRBJ1-2 | few
TGTGCCAGCAGGCCCAAGACAGGCAGGACCGGGGAGCTGTTTTTT | CASRPKTGRTGELFF | TRBV7-9 | - | TRBJ2-2 | -
TGTGCCAGCAGCCAATCGGCCGGGGAGCTGTTTTTT | CASSQSAGELFF | TRBV14 | - | TRBJ2-2 | -
TGTGCAAGTCGCTTAAAGAAGGGACAGGGAGGCGAGCAGTACTTC | CASRLKKGQGGEQYF | TRBV12-2 | - | TRBJ2-7 | -
TGTGCTAGCAGAAGACAGAACTCGAACACCGGGGAGCTGTTTTTT | CASRRQNSNTGELFF | TRBV7-7 | - | TRBJ2-2 | -
TGTGCCTGGACGTTGTTTAGGACAGCTAATATCAATTCACCCCTCCACTTT | CAWTLFRTANINSPLHF | TRBV30 | - | TRBJ1-6 | once
TGTGCCACCAGCAGAGATTCGGACTATGGCTACACCTTC | CATSRDSDYGYTF | TRBV15 | - | TRBJ1-2 | -
TGCGCCAGCAGTGAAGCGGGCAACACTGAAGCTTTCTTT | CASSEAGNTEAFF | TRBV10-1 | - | TRBJ1-1 | few
TGTGCCAGCAGCAAAGGAGGAGGTGACATCAATAGCAATCAGCCCCAGCATTTT | CASSKGGGDINSNQPQHF | TRBV21-1 | - | TRBJ1-5 | few
TGCGCCAGTCGGGAGGGCCGGGAAAAACTGTTTTTT | CASREGREKLFF | TRBV5-1 | - | TRBJ1-4 | -
TGTGCCAGCAGTGACTCGGGGGGACAGAAAAATTCACCCCTCCACTTT | CASSDSGGQKNSPLHF | TRBV6-4 | TRBD1 | TRBJ1-6 | -
TGTGCCAGCAGCCCCAGACAGGGCCCCAGAATGAACACTGAAGCTTTCTTT | CASSPRQGPRMNTEAFF | TRBV28 | TRBD1 | TRBJ1-1 | -
TGTGCCAGCAGTCGAAGACTAGCGGGGGGACTAAGCTCCTACAATGAGCAGTTCTTC | CASSRRLAGGLSSYNEQFF | TRBV6-6 | TRBD2 | TRBJ2-1 | -
TGTGCCAGCAGTCCCTTACAGGGTGCAATGGTACACTTT | CASSPLQGAMVHF | TRBV6-5 | - | TRBJ1-6 | -
TGTGCCAGCAGCATGCTGCGGGGAACTGAAGCTTTCTTT | CASSMLRGTEAFF | TRBV7-8 | - | TRBJ1-1 | once
TGTGCCTGGAGTGCTCTGTCTCGCTATGGCTACACCTTC | CAWSALSRYGYTF | TRBV30 | - | TRBJ1-2 | once
TGCGCCAGCGGGTCGACAGGGCAAAATGAAAAACTGTTTTTT | CASGSTGQNEKLFF | TRBV5-1 | TRBD1 | TRBJ1-4 | -
TGTGCCACCAGTGAATTTGGGACATCCCCGTGGGAGACCCAGTACTTC | CATSEFGTSPWETQYF | TRBV24-1 | - | TRBJ2-5 | once
TGTGCCAGCTCAGAACGAACAGGGGCTGATGGCGGCTACACCTTC | CASSERTGADGGYTF | TRBV18 | TRBD1 | TRBJ1-2 | few
TGTGCCAGCAGCGCCATAAGCCACACTGAAGCTTTCTTT | CASSAISHTEAFF | TRBV9 | - | TRBJ1-1 | -
TGTGCCAGCAGCCAACCCCCGGGACAGGGGTTGAACACTGAAGCTTTCTTT | CASSQPPGQGLNTEAFF | TRBV5-4 | TRBD1 | TRBJ1-1 | -
TGCGCCAGCAGCTGGGGTGTCGGGGGGAGAGATACGCAGTATTTT | CASSWGVGGRDTQYF | TRBV5-1 | TRBD2 | TRBJ2-3 | once
TGTGCCAGCAGTTACCAGGGTCTTCGGATCACTGAAGCTTTCTTT | CASSYQGLRITEAFF | TRBV6-5 | - | TRBJ1-1 | -
TGCGCCAGCAGCCAAGGGACAGGTACTGAAGCTTTCTTT | CASSQGTGTEAFF | TRBV4-1 | TRBD1 | TRBJ1-1 | -
TGTGCCAGTAGTACGAGACAGAGAAGCAATCAGCCCCAGCATTTT | CASSTRQRSNQPQHF | TRBV19 | - | TRBJ1-5 | -
TGCAGCGTTGAAGTTTGGCAGGGAGGATATGGCTACACCTTC | CSVEVWQGGYGYTF | TRBV29-1 | - | TRBJ1-2 | -
TGTGCCAGCAGGGAGTCAGCTAGCGGGATGGGGGAGCTGTTTTTT | CASRESASGMGELFF | TRBV6-5 | TRBD2 | TRBJ2-2 | -
TGTGCCATGGGACAGGGGGCGCGTTACGAGCAGTACTTC | CAMGQGARYEQYF | TRBV10-3 | TRBD1 | TRBJ2-7 | -
TGTGCCAGCAGCCAGAACCCCACAGGGGTAAATGAGCAGTTCTTC | CASSQNPTGVNEQFF | TRBV5-5 | TRBD1 | TRBJ2-1 | -
TGTGCCCGCCCGGGGGGACAAGAGACCCAGTACTTC | CARPGGQETQYF | TRBV6-9 | TRBD2 | TRBJ2-5 | once
TGTGCCAGCAGCGACCAGGAGGGGTACCAAGAGACCCAGTACTTC | CASSDQEGYQETQYF | TRBV5-4 | - | TRBJ2-5 | -
TGTGCCAGCAGTCCTTATCGACAGGGCCCCTATCAGCCCCAGCATTTT | CASSPYRQGPYQPQHF | TRBV27 | TRBD1 | TRBJ1-5 | once
TGTGCCAGCAGCTTAGGGGCGGGGGGGCCTGCAGATACGCAGTATTTT | CASSLGAGGPADTQYF | TRBV7-6 | TRBD2 | TRBJ2-3 | -
TGTGCCAGCAGTTACACAGGGAGCTATGGCTACACCTTC | CASSYTGSYGYTF | TRBV6-5 | - | TRBJ1-2 | -
TGTGCCAGTAGTATTGGACACCCGGGGGAGCTGTTTTTT | CASSIGHPGELFF | TRBV19 | - | TRBJ2-2 | -
TGTGCCAGCAGCGACAACAGGGGTTGGGAGACCCAGTACTTC | CASSDNRGWETQYF | TRBV9 | TRBD1 | TRBJ2-5 | -
TGTGCCAGCAGATGGGACAGAAATCAGCCCCAGCATTTT | CASRWDRNQPQHF | TRBV6-5 | TRBD1 | TRBJ1-5 | -
TGTGCCAGCAGCTTAGTTGAGGGTATCACTGAAGCTTTCTTT | CASSLVEGITEAFF | TRBV11-2 | - | TRBJ1-1 | once
TGCGCCAGCAGCTTGGCGGGGAGGAATTATGGCTACACTTTC | CASSLAGRNYGYTF | TRBV5-1 | - | TRBJ1-2 | -
TGTGCCAGCAGCTTGGCAGGAAGCTCCTACAATGAGCAGTTCTTC | CASSLAGSSYNEQFF | TRBV7-3 | - | TRBJ2-1 | -
TGTGCCAGTAGTCCCTGGACAGGATACAATGAGCAGTTCTTC | CASSPWTGYNEQFF | TRBV19 | TRBD1 | TRBJ2-1 | -
TGTGCCACCAGCAGAGAGGGACAGGGGACCGGGGAGCTGTTTTTT | CATSREGQGTGELFF | TRBV15 | TRBD1 | TRBJ2-2 | -
TGCGCCAGCAGCTTGGCCTTGGGGGGTTCCTACAATGAGCAGTTCTTC | CASSLALGGSYNEQFF | TRBV5-1 | - | TRBJ2-1 | -
TGTGCCAGCCAGACTGGGTACGAGCAGTACTTC | CASQTGYEQYF | TRBV10-3 | - | TRBJ2-7 | once
TGTGCCAGCAGCCGACACGGGACAGGGGGCGAGCAGTACTTC | CASSRHGTGGEQYF | TRBV6-5 | TRBD1 | TRBJ2-7 | -
TGTGCCAGCAGCTCGACAGGGGCCCAGGAAAAACTGTTTTTT | CASSSTGAQEKLFF | TRBV7-9 | TRBD1 | TRBJ1-4 | -
TGTGCCAGCAGTGACTTAGTCAGGGGCGCCTACACCTTC | CASSDLVRGAYTF | TRBV6-4 | - | TRBJ1-2 | -
TGTGCCAGTAATCCCGACAGGCGAAACTATGGCTACACCTTC | CASNPDRRNYGYTF | TRBV19 | - | TRBJ1-2 | -
TGTGCCAGCAGTGAAGCGGGTTACGGGGGAACAGATACGCAGTATTTT | CASSEAGYGGTDTQYF | TRBV6-1 | - | TRBJ2-3 | once
TGTGCCTGGAGTGTAACCGACAGGGGTGTAGGGCCCCAGCATTTT | CAWSVTDRGVGPQHF | TRBV30 | TRBD1 | TRBJ1-5 | once